Each of the 6 T cell receptor beta chains below was sequenced from the same sample in a study of shared clonotypes between healthy human individuals. The table came from immunoSEQ multiplex PCR; TCRdb's copy has only in-frame clones and leaves some out. The table has about 490,000 clones, less than 80% seen once. Sequenced material: PBMCs. These receptors originate from a middle-aged woman in good health. Some clones in this sample may be carry-over from other donors' samples.

The chain employs TRBV19 and TRBJ1-3; D is uncertain. Deletions cut 7 bases from V and 4 bases from J, with 11 bases between. The CDR3 runs 13 residues. Looked up from germline, CDR1 is LNHDA and CDR2 is SQIVND (reference sequence). The CDR3 DNA follows: TGTGCCAGTAAACGGGATCTGGGAAACACCATATATTTT. Protein product: CASKRDLGNTIYF.

The J gene is TRBJ1-2, the V gene TRBV14; the D gene is possibly TRBD1 (6 bases). V lost 5 bases and J lost 3, with 16 bases in between. The length of the CDR3 is 15 residues. Germline V gives CDR1 SGHDN, CDR2 FVKESK. CDR3 in DNA: TGTGCCAGCAGCTCACCGCGGGGGGGCCACTATGGCTACACCTTC. Residues: CASSSPRGGHYGYTF.

The chain carries TRBV11-2 and TRBJ2-7, with D perhaps assigned TRBD1 or TRBD2 (5 bases each). With 4 bases removed from V and 3 bases from J, the gap between germline ends came to 7 bases. The V gene's germline CDR1 is SGHAT and CDR2 FQNNGV. This CDR3 comprises 12 residues. The DNA of the CDR3 is TGTGCCAGCAGCTGGGGGAACTACGAGCAGTACTTC. This sequence encodes CASSWGNYEQYF.

The CDR3 reads CASSLGGLDHEQFF. Here the CDR3 DNA reads TGTGCCAGCAGCTTAGGAGGACTAGACCATGAGCAGTTCTTC. The chain carries TRBV13 and TRBJ2-1; the match to TRBD2 covers 7 bases. Germline-derived CDR1 and CDR2 are PRHDT and FYEKMQ (reference sequence). The junction had 4 bases not matched to a gene; V was cut back by 0 bases and J by 8 bases. The CDR3 contains 14 residues.

This chain uses TRBV4-2 with TRBJ2-1; TRBD2 aligns across 8 bases. The ends lost 0 bases at V and 6 bases at J; junction bases unmatched: 7. The CDR3 length is 16 residues. The germline V gene encodes CDR1 LGHNA and CDR2 YNFKEQ. CDR3 DNA sequence: TGTGCCAGCAGCCAAGATGAGCGGGAGACTCGCAATGAGCAGTTCTTC. Its translation: CASSQDERETRNEQFF.

The genes are TRBV28 and TRBJ2-1, with TRBD2 matching 7 bases. V gave up 2 bases and J gave up 15 bases; unmatched junction bases: 10. CDR3 length: 13 amino acids. Germline V gene lookup returns CDR1 MDHEN and CDR2 SYDVKM. The CDR3 sequence: CASSLMSGTVRFF. DNA for the CDR3: TGTGCCAGCAGTTTAATGAGCGGGACGGTAAGGTTCTTC.